The rows below give T cell receptor beta chains drawn from one sample of a study of T cell responses to AZD1222 COVID-19 vaccine. The method was immunoSEQ multiplex PCR; TCRdb's version includes in-frame clones alone and lacks a portion of them. The sample carries 95,000 to 100,000 clones, about four fifths recorded once. Specimen: peripheral blood, collected 28 days after the second AZD1222 dose. Receptors were obtained from an adult who received the AZD1222 COVID-19 vaccine. CDR3s include the opening cysteine and the closing phenylalanine or tryptophan. D genes are given only for firm matches. Clone size is given for some rows only: seen once, a few or many times, or a class if the clone is expanded.

abundance	d_gene	j_gene	v_gene	CDR3nt	CDR3aa
NA	NA	TRBJ2-6	TRBV19	TGTGCCAGTAAGGAGACTAGGTCTGGGGCCAACGTCCTGACTTTC	CASKETRSGANVLTF
NA	NA	TRBJ2-2	TRBV27	TGTGCCGTGGGTAGATCGGCCGGGGAGCTGTTTTTT	CAVGRSAGELFF
NA	TRBD1	TRBJ1-2	TRBV9	TGTGCCAGCAGCGGGGACAGGGGAGGGAAGAGCTATGGCTACACCTTC	CASSGDRGGKSYGYTF
NA	NA	TRBJ1-4	TRBV9	TGTGCCACGGGGCCCAGGAGCACTAATGAAAAACTGTTTTTT	CATGPRSTNEKLFF
NA	NA	TRBJ1-3	TRBV7-2	TGTGCCAGCAGCTTAGGTGTCGGAAACACCATATATTTT	CASSLGVGNTIYF
NA	NA	TRBJ2-7	TRBV12-3/TRBV12-4	TGTGCCAGCAGTCCCCACAACTCCTACGAGCAGTACTTC	CASSPHNSYEQYF
NA	NA	TRBJ1-2	TRBV18	TGTGCCAGCTCACCACGGCACGGATATGGCTACACCTTC	CASSPRHGYGYTF
NA	NA	TRBJ2-7	TRBV5-4	TGTGCCAGCAGTCCAAACCCAGGGGTCTACGAGCAGTACTTC	CASSPNPGVYEQYF
NA	TRBD2	TRBJ2-6	TRBV27	TGTGCCAGCAGTTATCAGGCGGGAGGGCCCCTCGGGGCCAACGTCCTGACTTTC	CASSYQAGGPLGANVLTF
NA	NA	TRBJ1-4	TRBV6-6	TGTGCCAGCATCGGAGACTATGATGAAAAACTGTTTTTT	CASIGDYDEKLFF
NA	NA	TRBJ2-6	TRBV7-9	TGTGCCAGCAGGCCCGACACGGGGCAGGCTGGGGCCAACGTCCTGACTTTC	CASRPDTGQAGANVLTF
NA	NA	TRBJ2-5	TRBV2	TGTGCCAGCAGTGACCGGGCATGGGAGACCCAGTACTTC	CASSDRAWETQYF
few	NA	TRBJ2-2	TRBV18	TGTGCCAGCTCACCGCTTGAAGGGGGGCCCGGGGAGCTGTTTTTT	CASSPLEGGPGELFF
NA	TRBD1	TRBJ1-2	TRBV7-8	TGTGCCAGCAGCTTCGGGACAGGAAAAACTAACTATGGCTACACCTTC	CASSFGTGKTNYGYTF
NA	NA	TRBJ2-7	TRBV27	TGTGCCAGCAGTTTTAGGGGGGACGCCTACGAGCAGTACTTC	CASSFRGDAYEQYF
few	NA	TRBJ1-2	TRBV5-1	TGCGCCAGCAGCACCAGTGGCTATGGCTACACCTTC	CASSTSGYGYTF
once	TRBD2	TRBJ2-7	TRBV5-5	TGTGCCAGCAGCCCAGGACTAGCGGGAGCCCGACCCTACGAGCAGTACTTC	CASSPGLAGARPYEQYF
NA	NA	TRBJ1-1	TRBV5-1	TGCGCCAGCACCGTTGGGTCAGAGAACGAAGCTTTCTTT	CASTVGSENEAFF
once	TRBD1	TRBJ2-7	TRBV27	TGTGCCAGCCGCTCATGGACAGGAAATTACGAGCAGTACTTC	CASRSWTGNYEQYF
NA	NA	TRBJ2-7	TRBV3-1/TRBV3-2	TGTGCCAGCAGCCAAGAACGCGAAGGTAACAACTCCTACGAGCAGTACTTC	CASSQEREGNNSYEQYF
few	NA	TRBJ2-6	TRBV19	TGTGCCAGCACGACCGGGACACTATTCTCTGGGGCCAACGTCCTGACTTTC	CASTTGTLFSGANVLTF
NA	TRBD2	TRBJ2-3	TRBV9	TGTGCCAGCAGCGTGTTTGGGACTAGCGGGGTGAGCACAGATACGCAGTATTTT	CASSVFGTSGVSTDTQYF
NA	TRBD2	TRBJ2-1	TRBV9	TGTGCCAGCAGCGATGGGGGCCTAGCGGGAAGTGAGCAGTTCTTC	CASSDGGLAGSEQFF
NA	NA	TRBJ2-2	TRBV9	TGTGCCAGCAGCGTAGCCTCCGGGGAGCTGTTTTTT	CASSVASGELFF
NA	NA	TRBJ2-1	TRBV5-1	TGCGCCAGCAGCTTGGGACCGGCCCAGTACAATGAGCAGTTCTTC	CASSLGPAQYNEQFF
NA	NA	TRBJ1-1	TRBV3-1/TRBV3-2	TGTGCCAGCAGCCTTGGACAGCTTGAAGCTTTCTTT	CASSLGQLEAFF
once	TRBD1	TRBJ1-4	TRBV4-1	TGCGCCAGCAGCCAAGGCCCAGGGGGTACGGAGGAAAAACTGTTTTTT	CASSQGPGGTEEKLFF
once	TRBD1	TRBJ1-4	TRBV19	TGTGCCAGTAGTGCTGGACAGGGGCTGAATGAAAAACTGTTTTTT	CASSAGQGLNEKLFF
NA	TRBD1	TRBJ1-3	TRBV7-9	TGTGCCAGCAGCCCCGGGACAGGGGTATCTGGAAACACCATATATTTT	CASSPGTGVSGNTIYF
NA	NA	TRBJ2-1	TRBV18	TGTGCCAGCTCACTTAATCGTCTTGACAGCTCCCTCAATGAGCAGTTCTTC	CASSLNRLDSSLNEQFF
NA	NA	TRBJ1-2	TRBV5-6	TGTGCCAGCAGCCCCGGGACATTGGGCTACACCTTC	CASSPGTLGYTF
NA	TRBD2	TRBJ2-3	TRBV7-3	TGTGCCAGCAGCTTATCCGGGACTAGCGGGGGATCAGATACGCAGTATTTT	CASSLSGTSGGSDTQYF
NA	TRBD1	TRBJ1-2	TRBV9	TGTGCCAGCAGCGTAGACAGACAGGGACGCAAGGATGGCTACACCTTC	CASSVDRQGRKDGYTF
few	TRBD2	TRBJ2-3	TRBV5-1	TGCGCCAGCAGCTTGGGGACTAGCGGGGGTTCCGATACGCAGTATTTT	CASSLGTSGGSDTQYF